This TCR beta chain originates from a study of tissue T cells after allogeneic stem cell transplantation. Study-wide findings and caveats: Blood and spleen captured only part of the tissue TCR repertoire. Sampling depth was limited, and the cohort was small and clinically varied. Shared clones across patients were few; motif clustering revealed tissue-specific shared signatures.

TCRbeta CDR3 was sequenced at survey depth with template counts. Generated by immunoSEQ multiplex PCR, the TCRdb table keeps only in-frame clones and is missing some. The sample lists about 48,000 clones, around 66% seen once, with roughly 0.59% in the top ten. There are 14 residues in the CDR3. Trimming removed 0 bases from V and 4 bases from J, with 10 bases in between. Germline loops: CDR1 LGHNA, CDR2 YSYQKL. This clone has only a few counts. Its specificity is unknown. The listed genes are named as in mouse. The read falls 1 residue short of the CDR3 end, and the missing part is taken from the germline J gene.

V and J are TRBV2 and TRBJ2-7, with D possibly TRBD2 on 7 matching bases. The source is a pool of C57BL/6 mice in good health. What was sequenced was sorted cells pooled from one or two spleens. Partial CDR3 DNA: TGTGCCAGCAGCCAAGACGGGGGGCGGTATGAACAGTAC. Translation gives CASSQDGGRYEQY. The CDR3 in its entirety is CASSQDGGRYEQYF.